The sequence of this T cell receptor beta chain was determined in a study of blood T cell repertoires in COVID-19. Study background: Sites in the United States, Italy and Spain provided acute and convalescent COVID-19 samples.

Methods used by the authors: Amplification of reference gene primers was used by the study to estimate nucleated cell counts. The table came from immunoSEQ multiplex PCR; TCRdb's copy has only in-frame clones and leaves some out. The V and J calls and the clone size are those of that table, but D and trimming were determined from the DNA. The sample yields 250,000 to 400,000 clones, approximately 88% seen once. Germline V gene data show CDR1 as SGHNT and CDR2 as YENEEA. Between the trimmed V and J ends, which lost 4 bases and 1 base, there was a span of 16 bases. The CDR3 spans 16 residues. Seattle patients were enrolled during active infection and followed longitudinally.

The gene calls are TRBV11-3 and TRBJ1-1, with D perhaps matching TRBD1 (6 bases). The material sequenced was peripheral blood. The receptor was isolated from a woman in her 30s with COVID-19, enrolled during active disease. The CDR3 protein is CASSSWGRLENTEAFF. CDR3 nucleotides: TGTGCCAGCAGCTCGTGGGGGCGGTTGGAGAACACTGAAGCTTTCTTT.